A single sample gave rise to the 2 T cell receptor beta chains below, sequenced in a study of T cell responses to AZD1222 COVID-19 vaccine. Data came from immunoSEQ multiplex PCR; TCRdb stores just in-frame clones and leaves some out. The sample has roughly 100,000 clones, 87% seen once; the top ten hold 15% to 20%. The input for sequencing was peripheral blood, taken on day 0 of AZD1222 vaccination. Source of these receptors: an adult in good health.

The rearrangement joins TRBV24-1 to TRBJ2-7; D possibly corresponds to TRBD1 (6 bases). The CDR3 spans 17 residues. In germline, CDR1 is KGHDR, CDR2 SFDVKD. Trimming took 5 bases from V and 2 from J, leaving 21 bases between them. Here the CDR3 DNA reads TGTGCCACCAGTGGGTCACCCCACAGGGCCCATCCCTACGAGCAGTACTTC. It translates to CATSGSPHRAHPYEQYF.

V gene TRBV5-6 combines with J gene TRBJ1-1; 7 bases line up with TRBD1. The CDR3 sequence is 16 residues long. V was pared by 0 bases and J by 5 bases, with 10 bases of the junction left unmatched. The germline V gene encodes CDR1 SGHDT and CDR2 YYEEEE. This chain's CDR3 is CASSLAPGRGRTEAFF. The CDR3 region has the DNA TGTGCCAGCAGCTTGGCCCCGGGTAGGGGGCGGACTGAAGCTTTCTTT.